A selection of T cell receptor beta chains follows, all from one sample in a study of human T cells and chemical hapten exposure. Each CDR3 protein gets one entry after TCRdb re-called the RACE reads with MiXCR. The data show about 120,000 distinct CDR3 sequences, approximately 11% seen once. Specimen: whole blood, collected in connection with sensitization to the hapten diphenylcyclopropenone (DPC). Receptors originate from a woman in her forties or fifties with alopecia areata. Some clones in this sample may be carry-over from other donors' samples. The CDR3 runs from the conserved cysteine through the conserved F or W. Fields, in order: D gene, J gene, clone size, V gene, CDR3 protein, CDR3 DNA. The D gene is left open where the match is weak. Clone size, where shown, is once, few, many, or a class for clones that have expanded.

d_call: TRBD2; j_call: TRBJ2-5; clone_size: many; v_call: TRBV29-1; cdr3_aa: CSVDGTSGGASETQYF; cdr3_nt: TGCAGCGTTGATGGGACTAGCGGGGGGGCGAGTGAGACCCAGTACTTC
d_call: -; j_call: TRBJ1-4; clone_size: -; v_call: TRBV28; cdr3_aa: CASSLTGEKLFF; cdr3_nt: TGTGCCAGCAGTTTAACTGGGGAAAAACTGTTTTTT
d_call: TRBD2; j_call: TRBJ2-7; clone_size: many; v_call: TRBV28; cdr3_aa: CASSELAGAYEQYF; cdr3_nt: TGTGCCAGCAGTGAGCTAGCGGGAGCCTACGAGCAGTACTTC
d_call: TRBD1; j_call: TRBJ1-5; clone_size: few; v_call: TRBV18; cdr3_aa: CASSPPMGQGNQPQHF; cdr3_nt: TGTGCCAGCTCACCACCGATGGGACAGGGGAATCAGCCCCAGCATTTT
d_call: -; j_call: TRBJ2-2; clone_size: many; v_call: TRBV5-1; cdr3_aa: CASAAGGNTGELFF; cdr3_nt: TGCGCCAGCGCGGCCGGGGGAAACACCGGGGAGCTGTTTTTT
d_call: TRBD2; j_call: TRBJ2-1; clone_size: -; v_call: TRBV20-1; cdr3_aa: CSASTSVHNEQFF; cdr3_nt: TGCAGTGCATCGACTAGCGTTCACAATGAGCAGTTCTTC
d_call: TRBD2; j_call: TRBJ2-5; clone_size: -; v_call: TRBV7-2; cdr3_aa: CASSPGTNQETQYF; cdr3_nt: TGTGCCAGCAGCCCAGGGACTAATCAAGAGACCCAGTACTTC
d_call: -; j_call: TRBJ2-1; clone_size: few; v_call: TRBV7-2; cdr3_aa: CASSLVGSGTYNEQFF; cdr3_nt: TGTGCCAGCAGCTTAGTTGGTAGCGGAACGTACAATGAGCAGTTCTTC
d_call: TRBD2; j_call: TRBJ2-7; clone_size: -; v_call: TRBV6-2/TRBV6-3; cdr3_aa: CASSLHGTSGSYEQYF; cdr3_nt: TGTGCCAGCAGCCTACACGGGACTAGCGGGAGCTACGAGCAGTACTTC
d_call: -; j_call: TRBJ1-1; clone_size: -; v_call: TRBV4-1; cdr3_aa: CASSQEGNRDTEAFF; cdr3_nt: TGCGCCAGCAGCCAAGAGGGGAACAGGGACACTGAAGCTTTCTTT
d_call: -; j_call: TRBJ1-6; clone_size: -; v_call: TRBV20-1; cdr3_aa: CSAGAGNSPLHF; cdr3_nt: TGCAGTGCTGGCGCCGGAAATTCACCCCTCCACTTT
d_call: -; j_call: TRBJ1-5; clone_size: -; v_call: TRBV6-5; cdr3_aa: CASSYSWGQPQHF; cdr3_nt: TGTGCCAGCAGTTACTCGTGGGGTCAGCCCCAGCATTTT
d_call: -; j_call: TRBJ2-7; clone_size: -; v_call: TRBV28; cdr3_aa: CASSPTLLLPYEQYF; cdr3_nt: TGTGCCAGCAGTCCCACTCTGCTCCTCCCCTACGAGCAGTACTTC
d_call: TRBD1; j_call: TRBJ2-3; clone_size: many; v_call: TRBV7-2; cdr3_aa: CASSPTGGSTDTQYF; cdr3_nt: TGTGCCAGCAGCCCGACAGGGGGGTCCACAGATACGCAGTATTTT
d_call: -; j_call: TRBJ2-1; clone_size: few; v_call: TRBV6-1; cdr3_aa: CASSEIRAGEQFF; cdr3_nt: TGTGCCAGCAGTGAAATTAGGGCCGGGGAGCAGTTCTTC
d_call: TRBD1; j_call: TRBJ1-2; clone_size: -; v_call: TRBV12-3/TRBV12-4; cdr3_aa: CASNNRGRAEYGYTF; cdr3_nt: TGTGCCAGCAACAACAGGGGCCGGGCAGAATATGGCTACACCTTC
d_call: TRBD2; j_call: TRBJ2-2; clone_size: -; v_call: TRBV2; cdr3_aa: CASSHGEGFTGELFF; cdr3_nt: TGTGCCAGCAGTCACGGGGAGGGCTTCACCGGGGAGCTGTTTTTT
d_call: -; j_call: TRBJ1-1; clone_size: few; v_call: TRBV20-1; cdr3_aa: CSARTQELMNTEAFF; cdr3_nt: TGCAGTGCTAGAACCCAGGAACTCATGAACACTGAAGCTTTCTTT
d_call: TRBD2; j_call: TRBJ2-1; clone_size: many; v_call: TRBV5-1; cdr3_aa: CASKSAGTSSSYNEQFF; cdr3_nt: TGCGCCAGCAAATCCGCCGGGACTAGTAGCTCCTACAATGAGCAGTTCTTC
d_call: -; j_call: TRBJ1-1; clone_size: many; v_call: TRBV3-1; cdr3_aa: CASSQNRDAFF; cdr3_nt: TGTGCCAGCAGCCAAAACAGGGATGCTTTCTTT
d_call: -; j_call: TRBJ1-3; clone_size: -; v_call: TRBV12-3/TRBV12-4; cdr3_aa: CASSSGVRAISGNTIYF; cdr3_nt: TGTGCCAGCAGTTCGGGGGTTAGGGCCATCTCTGGAAACACCATATATTTT
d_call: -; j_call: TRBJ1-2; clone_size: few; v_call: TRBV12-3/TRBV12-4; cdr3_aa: CASSLLGEGYTF; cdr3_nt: TGTGCCAGCAGTTTGTTAGGGGAAGGCTACACCTTC
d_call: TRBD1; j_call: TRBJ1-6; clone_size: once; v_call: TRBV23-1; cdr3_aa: CASSQGRDRSSPLHF; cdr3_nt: TGCGCCAGCAGTCAAGGCCGGGACAGGAGTTCACCCCTCCACTTT
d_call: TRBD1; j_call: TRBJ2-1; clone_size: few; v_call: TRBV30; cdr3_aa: CAWGREGGEQFF; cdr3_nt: TGTGCCTGGGGTCGAGAAGGGGGCGAGCAGTTCTTC
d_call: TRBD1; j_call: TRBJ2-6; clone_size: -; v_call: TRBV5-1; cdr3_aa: CASRSSRDRGDPGANVLTF; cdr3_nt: TGCGCCAGCAGGAGTAGCCGGGACAGGGGCGATCCTGGGGCCAACGTCCTGACTTTC
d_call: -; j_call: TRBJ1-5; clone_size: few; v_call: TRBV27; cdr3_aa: CASSFQRHPSQPQHF; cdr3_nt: TGTGCCAGCAGTTTTCAGCGCCACCCAAGTCAGCCCCAGCATTTT
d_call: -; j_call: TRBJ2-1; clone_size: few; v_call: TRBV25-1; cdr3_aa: CASSRDSSSYNEQFF; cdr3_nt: TGTGCCAGCAGCCGTGACAGCAGCTCCTACAATGAGCAGTTCTTC
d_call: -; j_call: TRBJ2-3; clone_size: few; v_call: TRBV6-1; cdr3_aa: CASSLQGHTDTQYF; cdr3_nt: TGTGCCAGCAGTCTCCAGGGGCACACAGATACGCAGTATTTT
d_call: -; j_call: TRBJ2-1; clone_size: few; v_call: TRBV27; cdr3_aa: CASLKQNEQFF; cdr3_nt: TGTGCCAGCCTGAAACAGAATGAGCAGTTCTTC
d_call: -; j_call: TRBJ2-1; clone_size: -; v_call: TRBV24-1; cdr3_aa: CATSYYNEQFF; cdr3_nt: TGTGCCACCAGTTACTACAATGAGCAGTTCTTC
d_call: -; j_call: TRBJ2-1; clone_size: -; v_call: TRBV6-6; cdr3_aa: CASSYGRTEEQFF; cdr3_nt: TGTGCCAGCAGTTACGGTAGGACAGAAGAGCAGTTCTTC
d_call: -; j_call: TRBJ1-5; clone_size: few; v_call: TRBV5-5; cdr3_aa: CASRATGNSNQPQHF; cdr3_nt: TGTGCCAGCAGGGCTACAGGGAATAGCAATCAGCCCCAGCATTTT
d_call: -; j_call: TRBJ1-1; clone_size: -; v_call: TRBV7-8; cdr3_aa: CASSLGGRTNTEAFF; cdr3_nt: TGTGCCAGCAGCTTGGGCGGGCGTACGAACACTGAAGCTTTCTTT
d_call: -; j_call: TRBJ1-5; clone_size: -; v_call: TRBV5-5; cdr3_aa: CASSPLSYSNQPQHF; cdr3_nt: TGTGCCAGCAGCCCCCTGAGTTATAGCAATCAGCCCCAGCATTTT
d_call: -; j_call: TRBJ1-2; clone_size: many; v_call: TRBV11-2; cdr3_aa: CASSSRYMGYTF; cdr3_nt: TGTGCCAGCAGCTCCAGATACATGGGCTACACCTTC